The 20 T cell receptor beta chains presented below share a single source sample, sequenced in a study of Tregs in tolerant kidney transplant recipients. Assay: immunoSEQ multiplex PCR; the TCRdb copy retains only in-frame clones and omits some. This sample's table reports about 52,000 clones. The sample here was CD4+ T cells from blood, taken before the transplant. These receptor sequences come from a human donor who received a combined kidney and bone marrow transplant.

To note about this clone: The DNA ends 3 residues before the CDR3 does, and the rest of the CDR3 is filled in from the germline J gene. The V gene is TRBV7-6, the J gene TRBJ2-1, with 13 nucleotides matching TRBD2. The length of the CDR3 is 17 residues. CDR1 and CDR2 from the germline V gene are SGHVS and FNYEAQ. With V trimmed by 6 bases and J by 6 bases, 11 bases remained unmatched. The CDR3 bases that were read are TGTGCCAGCAGTCCCGCGGGAACTAGCGGGGGGGGCAATGAG. As protein: CASSPAGTSGGGNE. The full CDR3 reads CASSPAGTSGGGNEQFF.

Partial CDR3 DNA: TGCAGTGCTAGTGGGACTAGCGGGAGGGCCAGGGATACG. The encoded protein is CSASGTSGRARDT. The full CDR3 sequence reads CSASGTSGRARDTQYF. The chain has TRBV20-1 and TRBJ2-3, with 16 bases matching TRBD2. Read data end 3 residues before the CDR3 end; the end is taken from the germline J gene. The ends lost 3 bases at V and 6 bases at J; junction bases unmatched: 6. CDR1 and CDR2 from the germline V gene are DFQATT and SNEGSKA (reference sequence). The CDR3 totals 16 residues.

A note on this clone: The read stops 3 residues short of the end of the CDR3; the missing end is completed from the germline J gene. The chain couples TRBV7-9 to TRBJ2-7, with 10 positions matching TRBD1. Germline trimming cut 10 bases from V and 4 bases from J; bases unmatched to any gene: 13. There are 15 residues in the CDR3. From germline, CDR1 is SEHNR and CDR2 FQNEAQ (reference sequence). The CDR3 region is CATSYSGGQGYEQYF. The CDR3 DNA, read in part, is TGTGCCACCTCCTATAGTGGGGGACAGGGGTACGAG.

Turning to this clone: Read data end 3 residues before the CDR3 end; the end is taken from the germline J gene. This sequence joins TRBV7-9 and TRBJ1-4; D is possibly TRBD1 (5 bases). From germline, CDR1 is SEHNR and CDR2 FQNEAQ (reference sequence). This CDR3 region has 14 residues. CDR3 DNA (partial): TGTGCCAGCAGCGACCAGAATGACAGAGGGAAA. Protein product: CASSDQNDRGK. The complete CDR3 protein is CASSDQNDRGKLFF.

Comments on this clone: The read gets to within 3 residues of the CDR3 end, and the germline J gene fills in the rest. This chain uses TRBV18 with TRBJ2-7, with D perhaps TRBD1 (6 bases). From germline, CDR1 is KGHSH and CDR2 LQKENI. The CDR3 is 14 amino acids. The ends were cut back, 4 bases at V and 4 bases at J, with 14 bases in the middle. The CDR3 spells CASSQTTGDYEQYF. CDR3 DNA, as far as it was read: TGTGCCAGCTCACAGACGACAGGCGATTACGAG.

Worth noting for this clone: The read ends 3 residues before the CDR3 terminus; that terminus is restored from the germline J gene. This rearrangement joins TRBV2 to TRBJ2-7; weak D call: TRBD1 (6 bases). CDR3 size: 14 residues. The germline gives CDR1 SNHLY, CDR2 FYNNEI. V lost 6 bases to trimming and J lost 3 bases, with 15 bases between them. The CDR3 is CASSLQGDLYEQYF. The CDR3 bases that were read are TGTGCCAGCAGCTTACAGGGTGACCTCTACGAG. Combining the CDR3 with reference TRBV2 and TRBJ2-7 gives the whole variable domain EPEVTQTPSHQVTQMGQEVILRCVPISNHLYFYWYRQILGQKVEFLVSFYNNEISEKSEIFDDQFSVERPDGSNFTLKIRSTKLEDSAMYFCASSLQGDLYEQYFGPGTRLTVT.

A word on this clone: The read terminates 3 residues ahead of where the CDR3 ends, so the germline J gene completes it. The rearrangement links TRBV20-1 to TRBJ2-3; possibly TRBD2 for D (6 bases). Germline CDR1 is DFQATT and CDR2 is SNEGSKA (reference sequence). There are 15 residues in the CDR3. The ends were cut back, 0 bases at V and 2 bases at J, with 12 bases in the middle. CDR3 in amino acids: CSARDIWRDTDTQYF. The sequenced CDR3 bases are TGCAGTGCTAGAGATATCTGGCGGGACACAGATACG.

As to this clone: The read finishes 3 residues shy of the CDR3 end, and the germline J gene is used to complete it. The V and J genes are TRBV6-2 or TRBV6-3 and TRBJ1-2; D remains unclear. Trimming pared 5 bases from V and 4 bases from J, leaving 5 bases between. CDR1 is MNHEY, CDR2 SVGEGT, per germline. This CDR3 is 11 amino acids long. CDR3 amino acids: CASSKAYGYTF. The CDR3 DNA, read in part, is TGTGCCAGCAGTAAGGCCTATGGC.

Regarding this clone: The read terminates 3 residues before the CDR3 end, so the remaining end is supplied by the germline J gene. The chain joins TRBV5-1 to TRBJ1-2; no firm D call. Germline V CDR1 and CDR2: SGHRS, YFSETQ. V dropped 0 bases and J dropped 2 bases, with 11 bases sitting between them. The length of the CDR3 is 15 residues. The covered CDR3 bases are TGCGCCAGCAGCTTGGGTCGGGGTAGGAACTATGGC. Amino acids: CASSLGRGRNYG. Given in full, the CDR3 is CASSLGRGRNYGYTF.

As regards this clone: The CDR3 extends 3 residues past the end of the read, so its final part is completed from the germline J gene. The chain links TRBV7-9 to TRBJ1-4; D unclear. The CDR3 extends over 14 amino acids. V was clipped by 6 bases and J by 6 bases, with 14 bases between them. Germline lookup yields CDR1 SEHNR and CDR2 FQNEAQ (reference sequence). The DNA read from the CDR3 is TGTGCCAGCAGACGGGTCGAGACGGATGAAAAA. Amino acids: CASRRVETDEK. The entire CDR3 protein is CASRRVETDEKLFF. Combining the CDR3 with reference TRBV7-9 and TRBJ1-4 gives the whole variable domain DTGVSQNPRHKITKRGQNVTFRCDPISEHNRLYWYRQTLGQGPEFLTYFQNEAQLEKSRLLSDRFSAERPKGSFSTLEIQRTEQGDSAMYLCASRRVETDEKLFFGSGTQLSVL.

Regarding this clone: The read ends 3 residues shy of where the CDR3 ends; the end is completed using the germline J gene. The gene calls are TRBV5-1 and TRBJ2-1, with 8 nucleotides matching TRBD2. This CDR3 is built from 17 residues. The ends lost 2 bases at V and 3 bases at J; junction bases unmatched: 10. Germline loops: CDR1 SGHRS, CDR2 YFSETQ. CDR3 DNA, as far as it was read: TGCGCCAGCAGCTTCAGCCCAGCGGGAGCGCTCTACAATGAG. Translated: CASSFSPAGALYNE. The CDR3 in its entirety is CASSFSPAGALYNEQFF. Using reference TRBV5-1 and TRBJ2-1 for the parts outside the CDR3, the full variable domain is KAGVTQTPRYLIKTRGQQVTLSCSPISGHRSVSWYQQTPGQGLQFLFEYFSETQRNKGNFPGRFSGRQFSNSRSEMNVSTLELGDSALYLCASSFSPAGALYNEQFFGPGTRLTVL.

Concerning this clone itself: Read sequence stops 3 residues before the CDR3 end, and the germline J gene provides the missing end. V and J are TRBV7-9 and TRBJ2-7; TRBD1 agrees at 9 bases. The CDR3 spans 15 residues. Germline CDR1 is SEHNR and CDR2 is FQNEAQ (reference sequence). V lost 1 base to trimming and J lost 2 bases; unmatched junction nucleotides: 3. The sequenced part of the CDR3 DNA is TGTGCCAGCAGCTTAGGGGACAGGGAAACCTACGAG. Translation gives CASSLGDRETYE. From start to end, the CDR3 is CASSLGDRETYEQYF.

Comment on this clone: The read ends 3 residues before the CDR3 terminus; that terminus is restored from the germline J gene. The chain has TRBV16 and TRBJ2-4; 7 nucleotides align to TRBD2. The junction had 17 bases not matched to a gene; V was cut back by 7 bases and J by 2 bases. This CDR3 is 18 amino acids long. Per germline, CDR1 KGHSY and CDR2 FQNENV. CDR3 protein: CASTPGLAEPISKNIQYF. The CDR3 bases that were read are TGTGCCAGCACCCCGGGGCTAGCGGAACCTATATCCAAAAACATT.

CDR3 sequence reads: CASSEAMFGDGYTF. The sequenced part of the CDR3 DNA is TGTGCCAGCAGTGAAGCGATGTTCGGTGATGGC. The chain recombines TRBV6-1 with TRBJ1-2; D unclear. The CDR3 end is not reached by the read, which stops 3 residues before it; the germline J gene fills it in. The CDR3 totals 14 residues. V lost 0 bases and J lost 6, with 11 bases in between. Germline V gene data show CDR1 as MNHNS and CDR2 as SASEGT.

In the case of this clone: The CDR3 end lies 3 residues beyond the end of the read and is filled in from the germline J gene. The chain has TRBV7-8 and TRBJ2-2; maybe TRBD1 (5 bases). V shed 6 bases and J shed 9 bases, with 11 bases lying between them. The CDR3 sequence is 12 residues long. Per germline, CDR1 SGHVS and CDR2 FQNEAQ. The covered CDR3 bases are TGTGCCAGCAGTTCCCAGGGCCGGGAG. This encodes CASSSQGRE. The whole CDR3 protein is CASSSQGRELFF.

Comment on this clone: The CDR3 is cut off 3 residues early in the read; its end comes from the germline J gene. This chain links TRBV7-2 with TRBJ1-5, with D perhaps TRBD1 (5 bases). Trimming shortened V by 5 bases and J by 0 bases, and 8 bases separated the two germline ends. Germline V gene sequence: CDR1 SGHTA, CDR2 FQGNSA. The CDR3 sequence is 14 residues long. The CDR3 is CASSQDISNQPQHF. The sequenced part of the CDR3 DNA is TGTGCCAGCAGCCAGGACATTAGCAATCAGCCC.

About this clone: With the read ending 3 residues before the CDR3 end, the germline J gene is used to fill in that end. This chain connects TRBV5-1 to TRBJ1-6; D may be TRBD1 (5 bases). This CDR3 has 17 residues. With 0 bases removed from V and 6 bases from J, the gap between germline ends came to 16 bases. Germline CDR1 and CDR2: SGHRS and YFSETQ. The CDR3: CASSLVGQGMGNSPLHF. The CDR3 bases that were read are TGCGCCAGCAGCTTGGTGGGCCAGGGTATGGGTAATTCACCC. Using reference TRBV5-1 and TRBJ1-6 for the parts outside the CDR3, the full variable domain is KAGVTQTPRYLIKTRGQQVTLSCSPISGHRSVSWYQQTPGQGLQFLFEYFSETQRNKGNFPGRFSGRQFSNSRSEMNVSTLELGDSALYLCASSLVGQGMGNSPLHFGNGTRLTVT.

CDR3 amino acids: CASSDPTGDNEQFF. CDR3 DNA, as far as it was read: TGTGCCAGCAGTGACCCGACAGGAGACAATGAG. The chain joins TRBV6-1 to TRBJ2-1, with D possibly matching TRBD1 (6 bases). The read ends 3 residues shy of where the CDR3 ends; the end is completed using the germline J gene. CDR3 length: 14 amino acids. With 3 bases removed from V and 5 bases from J, the gap between germline ends came to 11 bases. The germline gives CDR1 MNHNS, CDR2 SASEGT.

The CDR3 DNA, read in part, is TGTGCCAGCAGTTCCAGGTACGAG. Its translation: CASSSRYE. From start to end, the CDR3 is CASSSRYEQYF. This chain joins TRBV6-2 or TRBV6-3 and TRBJ2-7; the D is unclear. The read ends 3 residues early relative to the CDR3; the germline J gene fills the gap. Germline assignment: CDR1 MNHEY and CDR2 SVGEGT. V was clipped by 4 bases and J by 4 bases, with 5 bases between them. The CDR3 loop spans 11 amino acids.

On this clone itself: The read stops 3 residues short of the end of the CDR3; the missing end is completed from the germline J gene. The V call is TRBV20-1, the J call TRBJ1-4, with D unresolved. From germline, CDR1 is DFQATT and CDR2 SNEGSKA (reference sequence). Deletions cut 6 bases from V and 0 bases from J, with 11 bases between. The CDR3 is 14 amino acids. The CDR3 spells CSAIPDATNEKLFF. The sequenced part of the CDR3 DNA is TGCAGTGCCATTCCAGATGCAACTAATGAAAAA.